Listed below are T cell receptor beta chains from one sample, sequenced in a study of identical twins. One entry per CDR3 protein, called by TCRdb with MiXCR from the 5' RACE reads. The sample lists approximately 230,000 distinct CDR3 sequences; 6% to 7% were seen once. These same records also appear under a second study, on T cells expressing NK-cell markers.

Sample: CD8+ T cells sorted from blood. All receptors derive from a woman aged 18-30 years in good health. The CDR3 runs from the conserved cysteine through the conserved F or W. The D gene is left open where the match is weak. Expanded clones get a size class; other rows say once, few or many, or leave the size out.

clone_size j_call v_call d_call cdr3_nt cdr3_aa
- TRBJ1-1 TRBV13 TRBD1 TGTGCCAGCAGCCCCCGGGACAGGGGTAGGGCGGACACTGAAGCTTTCTTT CASSPRDRGRADTEAFF
many TRBJ2-5 TRBV12-3/TRBV12-4 - TGTGCCAGCAGTTTAAATGGGAGAGAGACCCAGTACTTC CASSLNGRETQYF
few TRBJ2-3 TRBV7-9 TRBD1 TGTGCCAGCAGCTTAACTGGGACAGGGGCAATAGCAGATACGCAGTATTTT CASSLTGTGAIADTQYF
medium-sized TRBJ2-2 TRBV12-5 - TGTGCTAGTGGGGACTTGGTGGGATTGGTCGGGGAGCTGTTTTTT CASGDLVGLVGELFF
- TRBJ2-3 TRBV6-2/TRBV6-3 TRBD1 TGTGCCAGCAGTTACAACCGGGACAGGGGGCTCACAGATACGCAGTATTTT CASSYNRDRGLTDTQYF
- TRBJ2-3 TRBV9 - TGTGCCAGCAGCGTAGAAGGCAGTGGGACAGATACGCAGTATTTT CASSVEGSGTDTQYF
many TRBJ2-5 TRBV11-2 TRBD1 TGTGCCAGCAGCTGGACAGGGGGGGAGACCCAGTACTTC CASSWTGGETQYF
- TRBJ2-1 TRBV6-2/TRBV6-3 - TGTGCCAGCAGTTACCGTGAGGTAAATGAGCAGTTCTTC CASSYREVNEQFF
few TRBJ2-3 TRBV7-9 - TGTGCCAGCAGACCTACCCGGGGGGCCGGCACAGATACGCAGTATTTT CASRPTRGAGTDTQYF
- TRBJ2-7 TRBV7-9 - TGTGCCAGCAGCTTAGCGCCGGTTACCTACGAGCAGTACTTC CASSLAPVTYEQYF
many TRBJ2-5 TRBV7-9 TRBD2 TGTGCCAGCAGCTTGGCACTAGCGGAGACCCAGTACTTC CASSLALAETQYF
many TRBJ2-2 TRBV4-2 - TGTGCCAGCAGCCTTCTCAAGGGGCACACTATCACCGGGGAGCTGTTTTTT CASSLLKGHTITGELFF
few TRBJ2-3 TRBV6-1 - TGTGCCAGCAGTGAACGGTTCCATACGCAGTATTTT CASSERFHTQYF
- TRBJ2-1 TRBV27 - TGTGCCAGCAGGGGACTGGATTTTTATGAGTGGCAGTTCTTC CASRGLDFYEWQFF
few TRBJ2-7 TRBV27 - TGTGCCAGCAGTTTATCTCCGGGCCAAGCCTACGAGCAGTACTTC CASSLSPGQAYEQYF
- TRBJ2-2 TRBV13 - TGTGCCAGCAGCTTAGGGACCAGGGGACCTACCGGGGAGCTGTTTTTT CASSLGTRGPTGELFF
many TRBJ2-2 TRBV6-1 - TGTGCCAGCAGCCCCACTCGCGGGGCAGGCGGGGAGCTGTTTTTT CASSPTRGAGGELFF
few TRBJ2-2 TRBV27 - TGTGCCAGCAGTTGGCCGGGACGAACCGGGGAGCTGTTTTTT CASSWPGRTGELFF
few TRBJ2-3 TRBV2 TRBD2 TGTGCCAGCAGTGAGCCTCTTGTGACTAGCGGGAGGGCCACAGATACGCAGTATTTT CASSEPLVTSGRATDTQYF
many TRBJ2-1 TRBV20-1 TRBD2 TGCAGTGCCCAAAATACGGGGGGCTCCTACAATGAGCAGTTCTTC CSAQNTGGSYNEQFF
- TRBJ2-7 TRBV20-1 TRBD2 TGCAGTGCGCCCACTAGCGGAACATACGAGCAGTACTTC CSAPTSGTYEQYF
few TRBJ2-1 TRBV9 TRBD2 TGTGCCAGCAGCGAGTGGGGGGGAACGAATGAGCAGTTCTTC CASSEWGGTNEQFF
few TRBJ2-7 TRBV13 - TGTGCCAGCAGCTTAGTAAGGGGTGGCGAGCAGTACTTC CASSLVRGGEQYF
- TRBJ2-3 TRBV5-1 - TGCGCCAGCAGCTTTGGTCAGACCAGCACAGATACGCAGTATTTT CASSFGQTSTDTQYF
- TRBJ2-7 TRBV6-5 TRBD1 TGTGCCAGCAGTTTCCCGGGACAGCCGTACGAGCAGTACTTC CASSFPGQPYEQYF
many TRBJ2-5 TRBV7-3 TRBD2 TGTGCCAGCAGTAATAGCGGGGGGGCCGGAGAGACCCAGTACTTC CASSNSGGAGETQYF
- TRBJ1-1 TRBV2 - TGTGCCAGCAGCGAAGTACGTGCCGTAGGGACGAACACTGAAGCTTTCTTT CASSEVRAVGTNTEAFF
few TRBJ2-7 TRBV5-1 TRBD1 TGCGCCAGCAGCTTAAGACAGGGGAGATCCTACGAGCAGTACTTC CASSLRQGRSYEQYF
many TRBJ2-1 TRBV7-9 TRBD2 TGTGCCAGCAGCCCCCCGACTAGCGGGATAATCTACAATGAGCAGTTCTTC CASSPPTSGIIYNEQFF
few TRBJ2-2 TRBV27 - TGTGCCAGCAGGGATCAAGGGACTCCGGTTACGGCCGGGGAGCTGTTTTTT CASRDQGTPVTAGELFF
many TRBJ2-1 TRBV6-2/TRBV6-3 - TGTGCCAGCAGCCTGCAGGGTATAGAGTACAATGAGCAGTTCTTC CASSLQGIEYNEQFF
- TRBJ2-1 TRBV11-2 - TGTGCCAGCAGCTTGGCGACCAATGAGCAGTTCTTC CASSLATNEQFF
many TRBJ1-2 TRBV12-3/TRBV12-4 - TGTGCCAGCAGTTTAGCGGGGTACCCCTATGGCTACACCTTC CASSLAGYPYGYTF
few TRBJ1-2 TRBV12-5 - TGTGCTAGTGGTTTGGTATTGGGCGGGGGCGCCGGGAACTATGGCTACACCTTC CASGLVLGGGAGNYGYTF
few TRBJ2-4 TRBV6-1 - TGTGCCAGCAGTGAAGGTTGGATAGCCAAAAACATTCAGTACTTC CASSEGWIAKNIQYF
- TRBJ2-7 TRBV27 - TGTGCCAGCAGCCAGGGGGGGAAAGGGCAGTACTTC CASSQGGKGQYF
many TRBJ1-2 TRBV12-3/TRBV12-4 - TGTGCCAGCAGTTTAGGGACGTGGGGCTACACCTTC CASSLGTWGYTF
few TRBJ2-5 TRBV5-1 - TGCGCCAGCATTTCCATGGAAGGGACCCAGTACTTC CASISMEGTQYF
many TRBJ1-3 TRBV12-3/TRBV12-4 - TGTGCCAGCAGTTTAAACCAACAATCTGGAAACACCATATATTTT CASSLNQQSGNTIYF
few TRBJ1-4 TRBV7-9 - TGTGCCAGCAGCCGTAATGCGGGACACGAGAGGGAAAAACTGTTTTTT CASSRNAGHEREKLFF
many TRBJ2-1 TRBV12-3/TRBV12-4 TRBD2 TGTGCCAGCAGTCCTCCGGGACTAGCGGGAGGAAATGAGCAGTTCTTC CASSPPGLAGGNEQFF
few TRBJ2-2 TRBV5-1 - TGCGCCAGCAGCTTGGCACCCACCGGGGAGCTGTTTTTT CASSLAPTGELFF
many TRBJ2-1 TRBV5-1 - TGCGCCAGCAGCTTGGTCGGGGGGCCCTACAATGAGCAGTTCTTC CASSLVGGPYNEQFF
- TRBJ1-1 TRBV7-9 - TGTGCCAGCAGCTTGATCGCCCCTGAAGCTTTCTTT CASSLIAPEAFF
- TRBJ2-3 TRBV25-1 TRBD2 TGTGCCACGGGGGGGACAGATACGCAGTATTTT CATGGTDTQYF
many TRBJ2-7 TRBV10-3 - TGTGCCATCAGGGACGGTACCGAGCAGTACTTC CAIRDGTEQYF
- TRBJ2-3 TRBV6-1 - TGTGCCAGCAGTGAAGTGGGAGGATGGGATACGCAGTATTTT CASSEVGGWDTQYF
many TRBJ2-1 TRBV27 - TGTGCCAGCAGTGAAAGTGGGGTTCACAATGAGCAGTTCTTC CASSESGVHNEQFF
- TRBJ2-1 TRBV19 - TGTGCCAGTAGTATAATCGAAGGCAATGAGCAGTTCTTC CASSIIEGNEQFF
- TRBJ1-2 TRBV20-1 TRBD1 TGCAGTGCTAGAGATAGGGACAGGGGAAGGATGGACTACACCTTC CSARDRDRGRMDYTF
many TRBJ1-1 TRBV12-3/TRBV12-4 - TGTGCCAGCAGAGGGCTGTCCGTGAACACTGAAGCTTTCTTT CASRGLSVNTEAFF
many TRBJ2-7 TRBV11-2 - TGTGCCAGCAGCCCACCGGGCCTCTACTACGAGCAGTACTTC CASSPPGLYYEQYF
- TRBJ2-3 TRBV12-3/TRBV12-4 TRBD2 TGTGCCAGCAGTTTAACTAGCGCGGCAGATACGCAGTATTTT CASSLTSAADTQYF
many TRBJ2-2 TRBV7-2 TRBD2 TGTGCCAGCAGCCAGGGACTAGCGGGAATTGGCGGGGAGCTGTTTTTT CASSQGLAGIGGELFF
few TRBJ2-1 TRBV18 - TGTGCCAGCTCACCACCGGGGGATGAGCAGTTCTTC CASSPPGDEQFF
- TRBJ2-7 TRBV20-1 TRBD1 TGCAGTGCTTGGGGACAGGTCTACTCCTACGAGCAGTACTTC CSAWGQVYSYEQYF
- TRBJ1-1 TRBV21-1 - TGTGCCAGCAGCAAATGGAACAGGGGCCTGAACACTGAAGCTTTCTTT CASSKWNRGLNTEAFF
many TRBJ2-1 TRBV6-2/TRBV6-3 - TGTGCCAGCGGCCTGACCGCCTCCGATGAGCAGTTCTTC CASGLTASDEQFF